This T cell receptor beta chain is from a study of shared clonotypes between healthy human individuals (dated by TCRdb to about 2020). A note on the overall study: The cohort included a few men and a couple of women between 18 and 49 years of age. To estimate repertoire size and how much clonotypes are shared between individuals, the study performed deep sequencing of blood TCR repertoires from about five healthy adults. Per donor, three plates each were used for CD4 naive and CD4 memory, two for CD8 naive, and one for CD8 memory. Per donor, leukapheresis produced somewhere between about 0.94 and 10 billion PBMCs. To increase sequencing depth and limit assay-specific biases, different laboratories used diverse techniques to prepare libraries and sequence TCR repertoires.

The investigation overall reported the following: Rarefaction of sorted-subset datasets indicated incomplete sequencing despite the large sequencing depth. About 5% of naive CD4, approximately 3.7% of naive CD8, about 2.5% of memory CD4, and about 0.4% of memory CD8 clonotypes were shared across a few donors. Pairwise subsampling indicated that sequencing depth was expected to affect the degree of clonotype sharing among donors. Estimated clonotype richness was generally larger for naive than for memory subsets. The small number of donors limited the genetic and exposure-history diversity represented. Compared with non-shared clonotypes, clonotypes shared by all four sorted-subset donors had higher generation probabilities. Only blood was sampled, and tissue TCR repertoires likely differ from those in blood.

Reading the germline V gene gives CDR1 SNHLY and CDR2 FYNNEI. The CDR3 starts with the cysteine, ends with the phenylalanine, and has 14 residues. CDR3 DNA only is kept here, 42 bases in frame from base 1. V lost 5 bases and J lost 1 base, and the count of bases not matched to a germline gene is 3. CD8 naive samples were obtained by positive selection for CCR7 among CD45RO-negative cells, yielding a CD45RA+CCR7+ population from which TemRA cells were excluded. The donors were healthy, HIV-negative adults who had no recently reported acute infections or vaccinations. Only Caucasian adults living in Nashville, Tennessee, USA were represented among the donors. Blood was collected by leukapheresis, and PBMCs were isolated by Ficoll-Histopaque density gradient centrifugation and then cryopreserved in liquid nitrogen vapor phase. Purity and quantity of every magnetically sorted T cell population were checked by analytical flow cytometry. Each sorted fraction had its genomic DNA isolated and then quantified by UV absorbance on a Nanodrop 2000c.

Comment on this clone: No antigen is known for it. No base-level quality is on record; no much larger clone is a single base apart. The sample contains more than one DNA sequence encoding this CDR3.

TCR CDR3 regions were amplified from genomic DNA by multiplex PCR using the deep immunoSEQ assay. For each cell subset, the extracted genomic DNA was distributed evenly across all wells of several immunoSEQ 96-well plates, and each plate served as one replicate. For sorted subsets, roughly 200 ng of genomic DNA, equivalent to some 33,000 T cell genomes, went into each replicate PCR. Purified libraries were measured with a Qubit 3.0 fluorometer, size-checked on a Bioanalyzer 2100, and measured again with the KAPA Library Quantification kit. A separate single-read 150-cycle Illumina NextSeq 550 flow cell was used to sequence each immunoSEQ 96-well plate. From the authors' description of their analysis: The immunoSEQ output contained only junctional sequences without quality scores, so filtering could not match that applied to full-length reads. Sequences were annotated with PyIR, a Python wrapper for IgBLAST v1.9, using IMGT germline references to assign V/J genes and CDR3. Any read was removed if the V/J assignment was weak (E-value above 1e-6), the CDR3 was missing, or the read contained stop codons, out-of-frame junctions, or ambiguous translated residues. V3J clonotypes were defined by identical inferred V gene, J gene, and CDR3 amino acid sequence. To compute the percentage overlap between repertoires, the number of shared unique clonotypes was divided by the size of the smaller repertoire. Repertoire richness was assessed with RTK rarefaction, the Chao1 estimator, and Recon v2.1 estimates of unobserved clonotypes. Generation probabilities were computed with OLGA for all TCRbeta clonotypes obtained by the gDNA method from four donors. Here the immuneACCESS table is served through TCRdb, limited to in-frame sequences with V and J called. Missing clones are a known gap in these copies; in checked studies unresolved V genes cover under half, and the rest lacks a known reason. Clonal size and the V and J genes are those of that table, whereas D and trimming came from the DNA. The sample profile shows millions of clones; 93% of them were found once. The top ten clones comprise under 2% of the sample.

The TCR originated in a man aged 18 to 30 in good health. Some clones in this sample may be carry-over from other donors' samples. The chain joins TRBV2 to TRBJ2-7, with TRBD1 matching 9 junction bases. The specimen sequenced was naive CD8+ T cells from PBMCs. Explained via the paper, the cell subset or site label denotes: CD45RA+CCR7+. The bases read TGTGCCAGCAGTCCGGGACAGGGTTCCTACGAGCAGTACTTC. Its protein product is CASSPGQGSYEQYF.